This passage covers 19 T cell receptor beta chains from one sample sequenced in a study of blood T cell repertoires in COVID-19. Sequencing used immunoSEQ multiplex PCR; TCRdb keeps in-frame clones, though not all of them. In the table there are about 110,000 clones, around 82% of which are singletons. Source material: peripheral blood. The origin of the receptors is a human donor in a cohort sampled during active COVID-19.

The chain carries TRBV9 and TRBJ2-6; tentative D call: TRBD1 (6 bases). Germline V lookup: CDR1 SGDLS, CDR2 YYNGEE. Trimming took off 3 bases at V and 0 bases at J, with 13 bases between the two ends. CDR3 size: 17 residues. CDR3 DNA: TGTGCCAGCAGCGGACAACAGGGTCGCTCTGGGGCCAACGTCCTGACTTTC. The encoded protein is CASSGQQGRSGANVLTF.

This clone has just a few counts. The chain's CDR3 is CASSLISAATEAFF. CDR3 DNA sequence: TGTGCCAGCAGCTTAATTTCCGCAGCGACTGAAGCTTTCTTT. V gene TRBV11-1 combines with J gene TRBJ1-1, with D uncertain. V was cut by 2 bases and J by 5 bases, with 12 bases left in between. Per the germline V gene, CDR1 is SGHAT and CDR2 is FQDESV (reference sequence). The CDR3 is made up of 14 amino acids.

The rearrangement uses TRBV10-3 and TRBJ2-1, with TRBD2 matching over 8 bases. With V trimmed by 8 bases and J by 4 bases, 4 bases remained unmatched. Germline CDR1 ENHRY, CDR2 SYGVKD. The CDR3 spans 13 residues. Here the CDR3 DNA reads TGTGCCATCTCGTCGGGAGGGTACAATGAGCAGTTCTTC. It specifies CAISSGGYNEQFF.

The rearrangement joins TRBV28 to TRBJ2-1; 10 bases agree with TRBD2. This CDR3 comprises 13 residues. CDR1 is MDHEN and CDR2 is SYDVKM in the germline V gene. The trim removed 8 bases at V and 5 bases at J, leaving 3 bases unmatched. CDR3 residues: CASRTSGNNEQFF. CDR3 DNA: TGTGCCAGCCGGACTAGCGGTAACAATGAGCAGTTCTTC. The whole variable domain, filled in from reference TRBV28 and TRBJ2-1, reads DVKVTQSSRYLVKRTGEKVFLECVQDMDHENMFWYRQDPGLGLRLIYFSYDVKMKEKGDIPEGYSVSREKKERFSLILESASTNQTSMYLCASRTSGNNEQFFGPGTRLTVL.

The chain recombines TRBV5-5 with TRBJ1-2; D may be TRBD1 (6 bases). Trimming left V 0 bases short and J 3 bases short, with 12 bases between. Per the germline V gene, CDR1 is SGHKS and CDR2 is YYEKEE (reference sequence). The CDR3 is made up of 15 amino acids. The CDR3 spells CASSLGRGADYGYTF. The CDR3 DNA reads TGTGCCAGCAGCTTGGGGCGGGGGGCGGACTATGGCTACACCTTC. Drawing the rest from reference TRBV5-5 and TRBJ1-2, the complete variable domain is DAGVTQSPTHLIKTRGQQVTLRCSPISGHKSVSWYQQVLGQGPQFIFQYYEKEERGRGNFPDRFSARQFPNYSSELNVNALLLGDSALYLCASSLGRGADYGYTFGSGTRLTVV.

This chain links TRBV11-2 with TRBJ1-5; 8 positions agree with TRBD1. J lost 0 bases, V lost 4 bases, and 8 bases had no gene match. Germline V gene sequence: CDR1 SGHAT, CDR2 FQNNGV. The CDR3 is 17 residues long. CDR3: CASSSGQGGISNQPQHF. In DNA, the CDR3 is TGTGCCAGCAGCTCTGGACAGGGAGGGATTAGCAATCAGCCCCAGCATTTT.

This chain connects TRBV19 to TRBJ1-1, with a weak D call TRBD1 (6 bases). Germline V gene lookup returns CDR1 LNHDA and CDR2 SQIVND (reference sequence). Trimming cost V 0 bases and J 3 bases, with 11 bases left between them. This CDR3 region has 15 residues. Here the CDR3 DNA reads TGTGCCAGTAGTATAGAAACAGGGATCTACACTGAAGCTTTCTTT. Translating it yields CASSIETGIYTEAFF.

The sample holds a few counts of this clone. This rearrangement joins TRBV7-2 to TRBJ2-1, with a tentative D call TRBD2 (6 bases). In germline, CDR1 is SGHTA, CDR2 FQGNSA. V was pared by 5 bases and J by 3 bases, with 17 bases between. This CDR3 has 16 residues. The CDR3 protein is CASSPGSSGNYNEQFF. CDR3 nucleotide sequence: TGTGCCAGCAGCCCCGGAAGTAGCGGAAACTACAATGAGCAGTTCTTC.

The chain couples TRBV6-1 to TRBJ1-5, with D unclear. The CDR3 runs 15 residues. CDR1 is MNHNS and CDR2 is SASEGT in the germline V gene. V was shortened by 2 bases and J by 2 bases, with 10 bases between the two germline ends. The CDR3 bases are TGTGCCAGCAGTGAACAGTGGGGAGGCAATCAGCCCCAGCATTTT. It encodes CASSEQWGGNQPQHF.

CDR3 nucleotide sequence: TGTGCCAGTAGTATGACAGTCCTTAATCAGCCCCAGCATTTT. This encodes CASSMTVLNQPQHF. The rearrangement uses TRBV19 and TRBJ1-5; possible D gene TRBD1, 5 bases. The CDR3 length is 14 residues. Looked up from germline, CDR1 is LNHDA and CDR2 is SQIVND (reference sequence). V lost 3 bases and J 4 bases, leaving 10 bases between the germline ends.

The chain joins TRBV7-3 to TRBJ1-1; D is possibly TRBD1 (5 bases). Germline CDR1 reads SGHTA; CDR2 reads FQGTGA. The CDR3 extends over 13 amino acids. Trimming cost V 5 bases and J 7 bases, with 14 bases left between them. The CDR3 DNA follows: TGTGCCAGCAGCCCCTACCCCGACAGTGAAGCTTTCTTT. Protein sequence: CASSPYPDSEAFF.

This rearrangement joins TRBV3-1 (or the pseudogene TRBV3-2) to TRBJ2-7; 11 bases fit TRBD2. The germline V gene encodes CDR1 LGHDT and CDR2 YNNKEL (reference sequence). This CDR3 comprises 15 residues. V shed 5 bases and J 3 bases; nucleotides not matched to a gene: 6. The CDR3: CASSYGLAGSYEQYF. DNA of the CDR3: TGTGCCAGCAGCTACGGACTAGCGGGTAGCTACGAGCAGTACTTC.

J is TRBJ2-7 and V is TRBV14, with 8 bases identical to TRBD1. Germline V lookup: CDR1 SGHDN, CDR2 FVKESK. This CDR3 spans 13 amino acids. V dropped 4 bases and J dropped 6; count of bases not matched to a gene: 5. In nucleotides, the CDR3 is TGTGCCAGCAGCCCTCGACAGGGGCCCGAGCAGTACGTC. It yields the protein CASSPRQGPEQYV.

J is TRBJ2-1 and V is TRBV25-1; 8 nucleotides agree with TRBD1. Losses at the gene ends were 4 bases for V and 1 base for J; bases not matched to a gene: 3. The CDR3 sequence is 15 residues long. The germline V gene encodes CDR1 MGHDK and CDR2 SYGVNS. CDR3 nucleotide sequence: TGTGCCAGCAGTGCCGGACAGGGATCCTACAATGAGCAGTTCTTC. Translating gives CASSAGQGSYNEQFF.

The chain joins TRBV6-4 to TRBJ2-1; 9 bases agree with TRBD2. Germline V gene sequence: CDR1 MRHNA, CDR2 SNTAGT. CDR3 length equals 15 residues. Unmatched junction bases numbered 8, after V lost 6 bases and J lost 5 bases. CDR3 coding DNA: TGTGCCAGCAGACAAGCGGGGGGTGGGAACAATGAGCAGTTCTTC. As protein: CASRQAGGGNNEQFF.

V is TRBV4-2 and J is TRBJ2-3; TRBD2 might be the D (5 bases). Germline lookup yields CDR1 LGHNA and CDR2 YNFKEQ. This CDR3 has 17 residues. Trimming removed 0 bases at V and 2 bases at J, with 15 bases between. CDR3: CASSQEGVSPPTDTQYF. DNA for the CDR3: TGTGCCAGCAGCCAAGAGGGAGTGAGCCCCCCCACAGATACGCAGTATTTT.

The chain uses TRBV7-8 and TRBJ2-1, with 8 bases matching TRBD2. The length of the CDR3 is 15 residues. V was clipped by 5 bases and J by 8 bases; unmatched bases: 11. Germline values: CDR1 SGHVS, CDR2 FQNEAQ. The CDR3 loop reads CASSRGGREADEQFF. In nucleotides, the CDR3 is TGTGCCAGCAGCCGAGGGGGGCGGGAGGCAGATGAGCAGTTCTTC.

V usage is TRBV5-8 and J usage is TRBJ2-5; 9 bases are a match to TRBD2. V lost 5 bases and J lost 5; bases outside the gene matches: 7. Germline-derived CDR1 and CDR2 are SGHTS and YDEGEE. This CDR3 is 14 amino acids long. The CDR3 loop reads CASSGGLAGETQYF. The CDR3 bases are TGTGCCAGCAGTGGGGGACTAGCTGGTGAGACCCAGTACTTC.

The chain recombines TRBV28 with TRBJ2-1; no clear D gene. With 3 bases removed from V and 1 base from J, the gap between germline ends came to 7 bases. Germline CDR1 and CDR2: MDHEN and SYDVKM. This CDR3 has 14 amino acids. CDR3 sequence reads: CASSFSSSYNEQFF. CDR3 bases: TGTGCCAGCAGTTTTTCGTCGTCCTACAATGAGCAGTTCTTC.